Following are 30 T cell receptor beta chains from one sample sequenced in a study of PD-L1 blockade in urothelial cancer. As to time point: peripheral blood 6 weeks after treatment start. The data were produced by immunoSEQ multiplex PCR, yet TCRdb's version contains in-frame clones alone and is incomplete. The top ten hold 3% to 4% of the sample, which has over 100,000 clones, approximately 89% seen once. The sample consisted of PBMCs, taken around atezolizumab (anti-PD-L1) treatment. These receptors were collected from a man in his fifties or sixties with urothelial cancer.

For the CDR3, the DNA is TGCGCCAGCAGCTTGGTACCGGGACAGGACTTCACCGGGGAGCTGTTTTTT. Its translation is CASSLVPGQDFTGELFF. The V call is TRBV5-1, the J call TRBJ2-2, with 8 bases identical to TRBD1. Per germline, CDR1 SGHRS and CDR2 YFSETQ. With 0 bases clipped from V and 4 bases from J, the junction kept 8 bases outside the gene matches. This CDR3 region has 17 residues.

The genes are TRBV5-4 and TRBJ1-2; 9 bases are shared with TRBD1. This CDR3 is 14 amino acids long. With 2 bases clipped from V and 5 bases from J, the junction kept 4 bases outside the gene matches. The V gene's germline CDR1 is SGHNT and CDR2 YYREEE (reference sequence). In DNA, the CDR3 is TGTGCCAGCAGCTTACAGGGGGCGCGGTATGGCTACACCTTC. Protein: CASSLQGARYGYTF.

This chain connects TRBV6-1 to TRBJ2-1, with D tentatively TRBD2 (5 bases). V was trimmed by 2 bases and J by 0 bases, leaving 8 bases between them. The CDR3 loop spans 15 amino acids. Germline V gene sequence: CDR1 MNHNS, CDR2 SASEGT. CDR3 sequence (DNA): TGTGCCAGCAGTGAAACACGGGGCTCCTACAATGAGCAGTTCTTC. Translating it yields CASSETRGSYNEQFF.

The V call is TRBV9, the J call TRBJ2-7; 7 bases map to TRBD1. The CDR3 is 15 residues long. Germline-derived CDR1 and CDR2 are SGDLS and YYNGEE. The V segment lost 3 bases and the J segment 4 bases; nucleotides outside the gene matches: 10. CDR3 sequence (DNA): TGTGCCAGCAGCGAAACTCCGACAGGGCATTACGAGCAGTACTTC. It encodes CASSETPTGHYEQYF.

This sequence joins TRBV11-2 and TRBJ2-7; D is possibly TRBD2 (6 bases). V dropped 5 bases and J dropped 7 bases, with 21 bases sitting between them. Germline V gene sequence: CDR1 SGHAT, CDR2 FQNNGV. The CDR3 has 15 residues. In nucleotides, the CDR3 is TGTGCCAGCAGCCCCCGGGACTTTAGTTTGGGGGAGCAGTACTTC. Translating gives CASSPRDFSLGEQYF.

The J gene is TRBJ2-7, the V gene TRBV7-2, with D perhaps TRBD2 (5 bases). Trimming removed 0 bases at V and 0 bases at J, with 6 bases between. The germline gives CDR1 SGHTA, CDR2 FQGNSA. The CDR3 extends over 14 amino acids. This CDR3 reads CASSLAGDSYEQYF. The CDR3, as DNA: TGTGCCAGCAGCTTAGCCGGGGACTCCTACGAGCAGTACTTC.

This clone was counted only a few times. CDR3 region: CASSQEGQGGVVAKNIQYF. The CDR3 nucleotides are TGTGCCAGCAGCCAAGAGGGCCAGGGTGGGGTAGTGGCCAAAAACATTCAGTACTTC. The chain recombines TRBV4-2 with TRBJ2-4; D possibly corresponds to TRBD1 (5 bases). Trimming removed 0 bases from V and 1 base from J, with 19 bases in between. The germline V gene has CDR1 LGHNA and CDR2 YNFKEQ. CDR3 size: 19 residues.

For the CDR3, the DNA is TGTGCCAGCAGAAGGACAGGGAGCCTAGGCGAGCAGTACTTC. This codes for CASRRTGSLGEQYF. The chain recombines TRBV2 with TRBJ2-7; 8 bases agree with TRBD1. This CDR3 region has 14 residues. V lost 6 bases, J lost 6 bases, and 10 bases stayed unmatched. Germline-derived CDR1 and CDR2 are SNHLY and FYNNEI.

For the CDR3, the DNA is TGTGCCAGCAGTGACAGGGGGCAAAACACCGGGGAGCTGTTTTTT. The encoded protein is CASSDRGQNTGELFF. V is TRBV27 and J is TRBJ2-2, with 10 bases matching TRBD1. The V segment lost 5 bases and the J segment 2 bases; nucleotides outside the gene matches: 2. The CDR3 length is 15 residues. Germline loops: CDR1 MNHEY, CDR2 SMNVEV (reference sequence).

The rearrangement links TRBV19 to TRBJ2-1, with TRBD2 identical over 10 bases. The CDR3 covers 15 residues. Germline-derived CDR1 and CDR2 are LNHDA and SQIVND (reference sequence). J was trimmed by 2 bases and V by 6 bases; bases with no gene match: 4. CDR3 region: CASRLAGGAYNEQFF. The CDR3 DNA reads as TGTGCCAGTAGATTAGCGGGGGGCGCCTACAATGAGCAGTTCTTC.

The CDR3, as DNA: TGCGCCAGCCATGACGGGGACTCCTACGAGCAGTACTTC. Translating gives CASHDGDSYEQYF. The V call is TRBV10-1, the J call TRBJ2-7, with D tentatively TRBD2 (5 bases). The V end lost 8 bases, the J end lost 0 bases, and 11 bases lay between the germline ends. The CDR3 is 13 residues long. Germline CDR1 reads WNHNN; CDR2 reads SYGVQD (reference sequence).

As for this clone: Other DNA variants within this sample encode the same CDR3. CDR3: CASSLTGGSSYNEQFF. The DNA of the CDR3 is TGTGCCAGCAGCTTAACTGGCGGGAGTTCCTACAATGAGCAGTTCTTC. The chain recombines TRBV7-3 with TRBJ2-1; TRBD2 agrees at 7 bases. The germline V gene encodes CDR1 SGHTA and CDR2 FQGTGA. This CDR3 region has 16 residues. The V gene end was trimmed by 0 bases and the J gene end by 1 base; junction bases not matched to a gene: 3.

The J gene is TRBJ1-2, the V gene TRBV9, with a possible D match to TRBD1 (5 bases). Trimming left V 3 bases short and J 8 bases short, with 23 bases between. The germline gives CDR1 SGDLS, CDR2 YYNGEE. This CDR3 is 16 amino acids long. This CDR3 is CASSARSLGPDGGYTF. The CDR3 DNA is TGTGCCAGCAGCGCCCGTAGTCTGGGGCCAGACGGGGGCTACACCTTC.

V usage is TRBV7-3 and J usage is TRBJ2-7, with 7 bases fitting TRBD1. Germline trimming cut 5 bases from V and 6 bases from J; bases unmatched to any gene: 7. CDR1 and CDR2 from the germline V gene are SGHTA and FQGTGA. This CDR3 contains 13 residues. The CDR3 DNA follows: TGTGCCAGCAGCCCCTCTACAGGGGTCGAGCAGTACTTC. It is translated as CASSPSTGVEQYF.

The V gene is TRBV10-1, the J gene TRBJ1-1, with a possible D match to TRBD1 (6 bases). Trimming shortened V by 2 bases and J by 8 bases, and 12 bases separated the two germline ends. The length of the CDR3 is 13 residues. CDR1 and CDR2 (germline): WNHNN, SYGVQD (reference sequence). CDR3 DNA sequence: TGCGCCAGCAGTGAGAACAGGGCGGCCGAAGCTTTCTTT. This encodes CASSENRAAEAFF.

This clone was counted a single time. The CDR3 sequence is CASNYRGVISYEQYF. The CDR3 DNA reads as TGTGCCAGTAACTACAGGGGCGTAATCTCCTACGAGCAGTACTTC. The chain has TRBV2 and TRBJ2-7; 7 bases fit TRBD1. The CDR3 is made up of 15 amino acids. The germline gives CDR1 SNHLY, CDR2 FYNNEI. After removal of 9 bases from V and 0 bases from J, the junction contained 11 bases not matched to a gene.

The rearrangement uses TRBV5-1 and TRBJ2-7, with 8 bases matching TRBD1. The V gene end was trimmed by 0 bases and the J gene end by 3 bases; junction bases not matched to a gene: 11. Germline V gene data show CDR1 as SGHRS and CDR2 as YFSETQ. The CDR3 has 17 residues. The CDR3 nucleotides read TGCGCCAGCAGCTTGGAAGTTTTGGGACAGGAGAGCTACGAGCAGTACTTC. Its protein is CASSLEVLGQESYEQYF.

The V call is TRBV5-1, the J call TRBJ2-2; TRBD2 aligns across 12 bases. V lost 4 bases and J lost 5; bases outside the gene matches: 3. The V gene's germline CDR1 is SGHRS and CDR2 YFSETQ. The CDR3 is 15 residues long. CDR3 nucleotides: TGCGCCAGCAGCGAAGGGACTAGCGGGACCGGGGAGCTGTTTTTT. This gives the protein CASSEGTSGTGELFF.

This clone was seen a single time. The CDR3 here is CASRQTGGGGGYTF. In nucleotides, the CDR3 is TGCGCCAGCAGACAAACGGGTGGGGGAGGTGGCTACACCTTC. This sequence joins TRBV4-1 and TRBJ1-2; D might be TRBD1 (5 bases). Per germline, CDR1 MGHRA and CDR2 YSYEKL. Trimming removed 6 bases from V and 7 bases from J, with 18 bases in between. This CDR3 has 14 residues.

This clone was detected only once. The chain is built from TRBV11-2 and TRBJ1-5; tentative D call: TRBD1 (5 bases). Germline lookup yields CDR1 SGHAT and CDR2 FQNNGV. Trimming pared 5 bases from V and 6 bases from J, leaving 11 bases between. The CDR3 loop spans 13 amino acids. CDR3 in DNA: TGTGCCAGCAGCCGCTGGAGGGGTCAGCCCCAGCATTTT. Amino acids: CASSRWRGQPQHF.

The chain is built from TRBV2 and TRBJ2-7; D call uncertain. Trimming took off 4 bases at V and 0 bases at J, with 10 bases between the two ends. Germline lookup yields CDR1 SNHLY and CDR2 FYNNEI. CDR3 length: 14 residues. For the CDR3, the DNA is TGTGCCAGCAGTGGAGAGGTCGTCTCCTACGAGCAGTACTTC. It codes for CASSGEVVSYEQYF.

V usage is TRBV5-1 and J usage is TRBJ1-1, with D maybe TRBD1 (5 bases). Germline V gene lookup returns CDR1 SGHRS and CDR2 YFSETQ. V was shortened by 1 base and J by 4 bases, with 11 bases between the two germline ends. There are 14 residues in the CDR3. CDR3 nucleotides: TGCGCCAGCAGCTTGCTCCAGGGTGGCACTGAAGCTTTCTTT. Its translation: CASSLLQGGTEAFF.

The chain uses TRBV14 and TRBJ2-1; 11 positions agree with TRBD2. V shed 0 bases, J shed 6 bases, and the junction held 7 bases outside the gene matches. This CDR3 comprises 17 residues. Germline CDR1 SGHDN, CDR2 FVKESK. The CDR3 DNA sequence: TGTGCCAGCAGCCAAGAAATGCAGGGGACTAGCGGCAATGAGCAGTTCTTC. Protein sequence: CASSQEMQGTSGNEQFF.

The CDR3 DNA sequence: TGCAGCGTTGTAGGTCTAGCGGGATACTACGAGCAGTACTTC. This translates into CSVVGLAGYYEQYF. The chain uses TRBV29-1 and TRBJ2-7; 9 bases match TRBD2. The J segment lost 3 bases and the V segment lost 4 bases, leaving 7 bases of the junction unmatched. The length of the CDR3 is 14 residues. Germline V gene lookup returns CDR1 SQVTM and CDR2 ANQGSEA.

This chain uses TRBV4-1 with TRBJ2-5; D is possibly TRBD1 (7 bases). The CDR3 consists of 17 residues. Germline loops: CDR1 MGHRA, CDR2 YSYEKL. V was pared by 0 bases and J by 4 bases, with 18 bases between. CDR3 amino acids: CASSQDRGTGEVETQYF. CDR3 nucleotide sequence: TGCGCCAGCAGCCAAGATAGGGGAACAGGGGAGGTAGAGACCCAGTACTTC.

This chain uses TRBV29-1 with TRBJ2-5; tentative D call: TRBD2 (5 bases). The CDR3 consists of 12 residues. Germline-derived CDR1 and CDR2 are SQVTM and ANQGSEA. Trimming stripped 6 bases from V and 2 bases from J, with 10 bases between. The CDR3, as DNA: TGCAGCGTCAGCCGGGATCAAGAGACCCAGTACTTC. Protein sequence: CSVSRDQETQYF.

This clone was seen once. This chain uses TRBV7-2 with TRBJ1-2; a possible D gene is TRBD1 (6 bases). The CDR3 is 13 residues long. V gave up 2 bases and J gave up 8 bases, with 12 bases separating them. CDR1 SGHTA and CDR2 FQGNSA come from the germline V gene. CDR3 region: CASSLSGARGYTF. The CDR3 nucleotides are TGTGCCAGCAGCTTATCAGGGGCTCGGGGCTACACCTTC.

The V call is TRBV11-2, the J call TRBJ2-3, with D perhaps TRBD2 (5 bases). Germline CDR1 is SGHAT and CDR2 is FQNNGV. V was trimmed by 10 bases and J by 6 bases, leaving 14 bases between them. The CDR3 runs 12 residues. CDR3 DNA: TGTGCCATCGGTCCCTGGAGGGATACGCAGTATTTT. As protein: CAIGPWRDTQYF.

The chain combines TRBV4-3 with TRBJ2-2; TRBD1 matches at 8 bases. The V gene's germline CDR1 is LGHNA and CDR2 YSLEER. After removal of 11 bases from V and 6 bases from J, the junction contained 5 bases not matched to a gene. The CDR3 runs to 12 residues. CDR3 nucleotide sequence: TGCGCCTCCGGACAGGGCGCCGGGGAGCTGTTTTTT. It specifies CASGQGAGELFF.

The genes are TRBV30 and TRBJ1-2, with D tentatively TRBD1 (6 bases). Germline CDR1 GTSNPN, CDR2 SVGIG (reference sequence). Trimming took off 2 bases at V and 3 bases at J, with 10 bases between the two ends. There are 13 residues in the CDR3. This CDR3 reads CAWSQGLDYGYTF. As DNA, the CDR3 is TGTGCCTGGAGTCAGGGGTTAGACTATGGCTACACCTTC. Drawing the rest from reference TRBV30 and TRBJ1-2, the complete variable domain is SQTIHQWPATLVQPVGSPLSLECTVEGTSNPNLYWYRQAAGRGLQLLFYSVGIGQISSEVPQNLSASRPQDRQFILSSKKLLLSDSGFYLCAWSQGLDYGYTFGSGTRLTVV.